The clone carrying this T cell receptor beta chain is large by share. The antigen is not known. This entry is derived from a study of vaccination and CD4 T cells after COVID-19. About the study: Convalescent patients gave post-COVID blood a median approximately 100 days post-diagnosis, range 35 to 161.

The CDR3 loop spans 13 amino acids. V was pared by 5 bases and J by 3 bases, with 3 bases of the junction left unmatched. CDR1 and CDR2 (germline): LNHDA, SQIVND (reference sequence). An Oncomine TCR Beta short-read assay was used to sequence the DNA from cultured CD4+ T cells. TCRdb re-derived calls from the PCR reads in MiXCR, one entry per CDR3 protein. Seen here are approximately 620 distinct CDR3 sequences, about 7.9% observed once, and the top ten hold approximately 16%. Indicated treatment: approximately 10-day PBMC culture with coronavirus spike peptide pools or control peptides (ViraFEST assay). Researchers collected the unexposed donor's CD4+ T cells before the COVID-19 pandemic (2011-2018). T cells were expanded with peptide pools, and expanded clonotypes were identified by TCR sequencing. General study findings and limits: SARS-CoV-2-reactive clonotype medians increased from approximately 21 to 40, not significantly. Only after vaccination were a median about 90% of convalescents' reactive clones seen.

Sequenced: CD4+ T cells from blood, cultured in vitro. The chain joins TRBV19 to TRBJ1-2; TRBD1 matches at 7 bases. The receptor's source is a human donor in good health. The CDR3 loop reads CASSLGGHYGYTF. CDR3 sequence (DNA): TGTGCCAGTAGTTTAGGGGGCCACTATGGCTACACCTTC.